The following is a T cell receptor (beta chain) sequence with its context. The antigen it binds to is not known. Per-base quality was not reported, and no clone a single base away is much larger than it. This sample is drawn from a study of T cell repertoires in cytomegalovirus infection (dated by TCRdb to the late 2010s). For the study in its entirety: Peptide stimulations targeted recently identified HLA-C-restricted CMV epitopes, whose presentation resists viral immunomodulation, together with well-studied HLA-B-restricted epitopes. Because public TCR beta signatures pointed to carriage of CMV infection together with the matching HLA type, the HLA type of each donor mattered for the analysis. Study-wide findings and limitations: The ex vivo response was dominated by HLA-C-restricted CMV-specific TCR beta clonotypes, which also provided the single most frequent clonotype in two of eight donors. Carriers of CMV infection plus the relevant HLA type were discriminated by the cumulative frequency of public TCR beta family members in the study cohort and in an independent approximately 350-donor cohort.

Sequencing used an Illumina HiSeq 1500. TCRdb cleaned the public reads at Q25 with fastp, built clones with MiXCR and kept in-frame beta chains. Every CDR3 protein is listed once, alongside the most common genes and DNA of its rows. The sample yields about 310,000 distinct CDR3 sequences; around 25% were counted once. 13% of the sample rests with the top ten. The sample's treatment or condition label, in plain terms: in vitro stimulation with specific CMV peptide epitopes to enrich CMV-specific T cells. The germline V gene encodes CDR1 MNHEY and CDR2 SVGEGT. Trimming leaves V shorter by 6 bases and J shorter by 3 bases, with the junction holding 1 base beyond the gene matches. The CDR3 numbers 12 residues from cysteine through valine. Just the 36-base CDR3 DNA is kept, in frame starting at base 1.

The sequence was collected from a human donor in good health (CMV status not recorded). Some clones in this sample may be carry-over from other donors' samples. The chain is made from TRBV6-2 or TRBV6-3 and TRBJ2-7; 8 bases in the middle match TRBD2. The sequencing used cultured PBMCs, collected from culture after CMV antigen stimulation. This receptor has the CDR3 CASRAGVYEQYV. The sequence in DNA is TGTGCCAGCAGAGCGGGGGTCTACGAGCAGTACGTC.